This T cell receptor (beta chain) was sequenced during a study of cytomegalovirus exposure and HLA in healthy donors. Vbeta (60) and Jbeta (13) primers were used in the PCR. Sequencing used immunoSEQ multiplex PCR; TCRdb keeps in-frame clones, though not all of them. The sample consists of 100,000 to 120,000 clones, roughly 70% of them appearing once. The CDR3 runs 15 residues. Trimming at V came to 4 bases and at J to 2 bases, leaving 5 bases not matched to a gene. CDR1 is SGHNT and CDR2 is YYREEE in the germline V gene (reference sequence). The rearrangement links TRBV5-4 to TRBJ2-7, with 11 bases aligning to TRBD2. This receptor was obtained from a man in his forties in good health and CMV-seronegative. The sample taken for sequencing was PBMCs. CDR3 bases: TGTGCCAGCAGCGAGACTAGCGGGACCCCCTACGAGCAGTACTTC. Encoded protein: CASSETSGTPYEQYF.